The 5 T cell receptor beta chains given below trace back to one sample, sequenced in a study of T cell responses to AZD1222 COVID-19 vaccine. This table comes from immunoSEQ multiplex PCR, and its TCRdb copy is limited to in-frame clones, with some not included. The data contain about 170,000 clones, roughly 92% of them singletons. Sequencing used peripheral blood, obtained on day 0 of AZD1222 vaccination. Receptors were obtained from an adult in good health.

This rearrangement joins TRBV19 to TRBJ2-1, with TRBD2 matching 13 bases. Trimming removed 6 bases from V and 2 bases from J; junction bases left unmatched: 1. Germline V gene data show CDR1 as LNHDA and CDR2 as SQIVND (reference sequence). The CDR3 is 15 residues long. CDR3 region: CASSGLAGAYNEQFF. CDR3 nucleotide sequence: TGTGCCAGTAGCGGACTAGCGGGAGCCTACAATGAGCAGTTCTTC.

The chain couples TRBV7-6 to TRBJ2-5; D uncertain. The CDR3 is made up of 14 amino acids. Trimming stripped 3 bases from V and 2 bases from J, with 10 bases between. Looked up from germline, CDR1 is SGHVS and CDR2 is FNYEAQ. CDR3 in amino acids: CASSFGVGQETQYF. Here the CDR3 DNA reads TGTGCCAGCAGCTTTGGGGTAGGGCAAGAGACCCAGTACTTC.

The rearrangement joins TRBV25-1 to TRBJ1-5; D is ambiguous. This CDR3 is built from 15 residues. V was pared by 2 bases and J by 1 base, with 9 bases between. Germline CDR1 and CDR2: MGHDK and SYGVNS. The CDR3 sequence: CASSERGISNQPQHF. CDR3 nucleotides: TGTGCCAGCAGTGAACGGGGAATCAGCAATCAGCCCCAGCATTTT.

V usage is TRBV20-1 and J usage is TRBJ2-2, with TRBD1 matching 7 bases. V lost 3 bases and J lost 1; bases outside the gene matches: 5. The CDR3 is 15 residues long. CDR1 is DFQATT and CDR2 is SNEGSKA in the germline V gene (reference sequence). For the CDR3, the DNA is TGCAGTGCTAGTAAGACAGGGATGAACACCGGGGAGCTGTTTTTT. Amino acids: CSASKTGMNTGELFF.

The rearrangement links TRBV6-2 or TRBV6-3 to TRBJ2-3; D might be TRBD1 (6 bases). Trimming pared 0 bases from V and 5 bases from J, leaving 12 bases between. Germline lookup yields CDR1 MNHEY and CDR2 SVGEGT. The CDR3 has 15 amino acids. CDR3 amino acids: CASSYSTGSKDTQYF. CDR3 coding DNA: TGTGCCAGCAGTTACTCCACAGGGAGTAAAGATACGCAGTATTTT.